The 25 T cell receptor beta chains in this list originate from one sample, sequenced in a study of T cell responses to AZD1222 COVID-19 vaccine. The method was immunoSEQ multiplex PCR; TCRdb's version includes in-frame clones alone and lacks a portion of them. The sample yields around 140,000 clones, about 92% seen once. This sample comprised peripheral blood, obtained 28 days after the second AZD1222 dose. Receptors were obtained from an adult who received the AZD1222 COVID-19 vaccine.

V is TRBV28 and J is TRBJ1-4; D remains unclear. Germline CDR1 and CDR2: MDHEN and SYDVKM. This CDR3 is built from 15 residues. V was cut by 5 bases and J by 3 bases, with 13 bases left in between. This CDR3 reads CASSAPPAANEKLFF. CDR3 nucleotides: TGTGCCAGCAGTGCCCCCCCCGCGGCTAATGAAAAACTGTTTTTT.

CDR3 bases: TGCAGTGCTAAGGGGAATAATGAAGCTTTCTTT. Protein: CSAKGNNEAFF. The chain links TRBV20-1 to TRBJ1-1, with a tentative D call TRBD1 (5 bases). CDR1 and CDR2 (germline): DFQATT, SNEGSKA (reference sequence). This CDR3 is built from 11 residues. With 4 bases removed from V and 7 bases from J, the gap between germline ends came to 10 bases.

In the case of this clone: This same CDR3 is encoded by further DNA sequences in the sample. The gene calls are TRBV4-1 and TRBJ1-1; 7 bases align to TRBD1. CDR3 size: 14 residues. CDR1 MGHRA and CDR2 YSYEKL come from the germline V gene. V gave up 1 base and J gave up 1 base; unmatched junction bases: 0. The DNA of the CDR3 is TGCGCCAGCAGCCAAGGACAGGGGAACACTGAAGCTTTCTTT. Translated, it gives CASSQGQGNTEAFF.

V usage is TRBV10-3 and J usage is TRBJ2-1; the D call may be TRBD1 or TRBD2 (5 bases each). The CDR3 is made up of 16 amino acids. Trimming took 3 bases from V and 3 from J, leaving 15 bases between them. The V gene's germline CDR1 is ENHRY and CDR2 SYGVKD. CDR3 sequence reads: CAISDSPTGLYNEQFF. As DNA, the CDR3 is TGTGCCATCAGTGATTCTCCCACAGGACTCTACAATGAGCAGTTCTTC.

This clone was recorded once. The chain couples TRBV28 to TRBJ1-5; D may be TRBD1 (6 bases). The CDR3 is 14 amino acids. Germline-derived CDR1 and CDR2 are MDHEN and SYDVKM. Trimming cost V 2 bases and J 6 bases, with 11 bases left between them. As DNA, the CDR3 is TGTGCCAGCAGTTTAAGTGTAGGGGGTCAGCCCCAGCATTTT. Residues: CASSLSVGGQPQHF.

This chain connects TRBV29-1 to TRBJ1-1; D unclear. V lost 7 bases and J lost 7, with 16 bases in between. This CDR3 spans 12 amino acids. Per the germline V gene, CDR1 is SQVTM and CDR2 is ANQGSEA. The DNA for the CDR3 is TGCAGCGGCCTACGGGGATCTAATGAAGCTTTCTTT. This translates into CSGLRGSNEAFF.

The chain joins TRBV5-1 to TRBJ2-1; 8 nucleotides match TRBD2. The CDR3 sequence is 14 residues long. CDR1 is SGHRS and CDR2 is YFSETQ in the germline V gene. Unmatched junction bases numbered 3, after V lost 1 base and J lost 6 bases. Written as DNA, the CDR3 is TGCGCCAGCAGCTTGAGCGGGAGAAGCAATGAGCAGTTCTTC. Its protein product is CASSLSGRSNEQFF.

The J gene is TRBJ1-2, the V gene TRBV19, with D unclear. Germline CDR1 reads LNHDA; CDR2 reads SQIVND (reference sequence). V was cut by 7 bases and J by 4 bases, with 19 bases left in between. CDR3 length: 15 residues. The CDR3 coding sequence is TGTGCCAGTACCATGAGAGGGTACTTATCCTATGGCTACACCTTC. Translated, it gives CASTMRGYLSYGYTF.

The chain joins TRBV3-1 (or the pseudogene TRBV3-2) to TRBJ2-1; 9 bases fit TRBD1. There are 16 residues in the CDR3. The V and J ends lost 4 bases and 5 bases, in that order; junction bases with no gene match: 9. Looked up from germline, CDR1 is LGHDT and CDR2 is YNNKEL (reference sequence). CDR3 residues: CASSLEGTGIHNEQFF. CDR3 coding DNA: TGTGCCAGCAGCCTCGAGGGGACAGGGATTCACAATGAGCAGTTCTTC.

V and J are TRBV18 and TRBJ2-7, with 9 bases identical to TRBD2. After removal of 6 bases from V and 6 bases from J, the junction contained 12 bases not matched to a gene. The CDR3 runs 15 residues. Germline V gives CDR1 KGHSH, CDR2 LQKENI. The DNA for the CDR3 is TGTGCCAGCTCTCCGTCGAGCGGGAGGCTTGGCGAGCAGTACTTC. Protein: CASSPSSGRLGEQYF.

The chain joins TRBV7-9 to TRBJ1-5; TRBD1 is a possible D gene (6 bases). There are 14 residues in the CDR3. Trimming removed 1 base from V and 5 bases from J, with 9 bases in between. CDR1 and CDR2 (germline): SEHNR, FQNEAQ (reference sequence). The DNA for the CDR3 is TGTGCCAGCAGCTTAGGAGGGGGTGATCAGCCCCAGCATTTT. Translation: CASSLGGGDQPQHF.

The rearrangement uses TRBV7-9 and TRBJ1-6; no clear D. V lost 1 base and J 10 bases, leaving 20 bases between the germline ends. CDR3 length equals 17 residues. The V gene's germline CDR1 is SEHNR and CDR2 FQNEAQ (reference sequence). CDR3 in amino acids: CASSLVRSGSRRSPLHF. The CDR3 region has the DNA TGTGCCAGCAGCTTAGTTAGGAGTGGCTCTAGGAGGTCACCCCTCCACTTT.

In DNA, the CDR3 is TGTGCCAGTAGTAGAAGCGCGGGACTAGCGGGGGAGACCCAGTACTTC. It specifies CASSRSAGLAGETQYF. The chain combines TRBV19 with TRBJ2-5; 13 bases fit TRBD2. This CDR3 is 16 amino acids long. The V segment lost 4 bases and the J segment 5 bases; nucleotides outside the gene matches: 7. Per the germline V gene, CDR1 is LNHDA and CDR2 is SQIVND (reference sequence).

CDR3: CASSLTGMGGNTIYF. As DNA, the CDR3 is TGTGCCAGCAGCTTAACAGGGATGGGCGGAAACACCATATATTTT. This chain links TRBV11-2 with TRBJ1-3, with D tentatively TRBD1 (6 bases). V lost 2 bases to trimming and J lost 4 bases, with 12 bases between them. The CDR3 runs 15 residues. Germline loops: CDR1 SGHAT, CDR2 FQNNGV.

The chain links TRBV7-2 to TRBJ1-2; 8 bases align to TRBD1. This CDR3 comprises 14 residues. Germline CDR1 reads SGHTA; CDR2 reads FQGNSA. Trimming cost V 3 bases and J 2 bases; bases outside gene matches: 2. DNA of the CDR3: TGTGCCAGCAGCTTTACAGGGGGGAACTATGGCTACACCTTC. Its protein product is CASSFTGGNYGYTF. The entire variable domain, with the rest obtained from reference TRBV7-2 and TRBJ1-2, is as follows: GAGVSQSPSNKVTEKGKDVELRCDPISGHTALYWYRQSLGQGLEFLIYFQGNSAPDKSGLPSDRFSAERTGGSVSTLTIQRTQQEDSAVYLCASSFTGGNYGYTFGSGTRLTVV.

This chain connects TRBV28 to TRBJ2-5, with D tentatively TRBD2 (5 bases). Trimming cost V 6 bases and J 0 bases, with 8 bases left between them. The CDR3 consists of 13 residues. The germline gives CDR1 MDHEN, CDR2 SYDVKM. The CDR3 DNA is TGTGCCAGCAGGGCCGGGAACCAAGAGACCCAGTACTTC. Its translation is CASRAGNQETQYF.

The rearrangement uses TRBV7-3 and TRBJ1-6; 9 bases are a match to TRBD1. Trimming removed 4 bases from V and 6 bases from J; junction bases left unmatched: 1. The CDR3 length is 14 residues. Germline-derived CDR1 and CDR2 are SGHTA and FQGTGA. Here the CDR3 reads CASSSGQGNSPLHF. The CDR3 DNA is TGTGCCAGCAGCTCGGGACAGGGTAATTCACCCCTCCACTTT.

J is TRBJ2-1 and V is TRBV28; D not resolved. The V and J ends lost 6 bases and 10 bases respectively, with 16 bases between them. There are 13 residues in the CDR3. CDR1 is MDHEN and CDR2 is SYDVKM in the germline V gene. The CDR3 here is CASSPMSRPEQFF. Written as DNA, the CDR3 is TGTGCCAGCAGCCCTATGTCTCGGCCCGAGCAGTTCTTC.

The chain couples TRBV5-1 to TRBJ2-7, with D perhaps matching TRBD2 (6 bases). Germline V lookup: CDR1 SGHRS, CDR2 YFSETQ. Trimming pared 0 bases from V and 3 bases from J, leaving 10 bases between. The length of the CDR3 is 14 residues. Written as DNA, the CDR3 is TGCGCCAGCAGCTTGGATGTTAGCGGCTACGAGCAGTACTTC. It yields the protein CASSLDVSGYEQYF. The full variable domain, completed using reference TRBV5-1 and TRBJ2-7, is KAGVTQTPRYLIKTRGQQVTLSCSPISGHRSVSWYQQTPGQGLQFLFEYFSETQRNKGNFPGRFSGRQFSNSRSEMNVSTLELGDSALYLCASSLDVSGYEQYFGPGTRLTVT.

The CDR3 spells CASSPAFGETQYF. The CDR3 nucleotides read TGTGCCAGCAGCCCAGCCTTCGGGGAGACCCAGTACTTC. The genes are TRBV7-8 and TRBJ2-5; no clear D gene. Trimming pared 5 bases from V and 5 bases from J, leaving 12 bases between. This CDR3 region has 13 residues. Germline CDR1 and CDR2: SGHVS and FQNEAQ.

CDR3 protein: CASSPESGQSEEKLFF. The DNA for the CDR3 is TGTGCCAGCTCACCAGAATCGGGGCAGTCGGAGGAAAAACTGTTTTTT. The V and J genes are TRBV18 and TRBJ1-4; TRBD1 is a possible D gene (5 bases). The CDR3 has 16 residues. Germline CDR1 and CDR2: KGHSH and LQKENI. V lost 2 bases and J 8 bases, leaving 18 bases between the germline ends. The full variable domain, in which reference TRBV18 and TRBJ1-4 provide the parts outside the CDR3, is NAGVMQNPRHLVRRRGQEARLRCSPMKGHSHVYWYRQLPEEGLKFMVYLQKENIIDESGMPKERFSAEFPKEGPSILRIQQVVRGDSAAYFCASSPESGQSEEKLFFGSGTQLSVL.

The CDR3 here is CASSSSRGQGALSPLHF. In nucleotides, the CDR3 is TGTGCCAGCAGCTCAAGCCGAGGACAGGGGGCTCTTTCACCCCTCCACTTT. This chain connects TRBV27 to TRBJ1-6, with 11 bases fitting TRBD1. The germline V gene encodes CDR1 MNHEY and CDR2 SMNVEV (reference sequence). CDR3 length: 17 amino acids. With V trimmed by 6 bases and J by 9 bases, 13 bases remained unmatched.

The chain has TRBV30 and TRBJ1-5; a weak D match, TRBD1 (5 bases). This CDR3 contains 14 residues. Between the trimmed V and J ends, which lost 4 bases and 4 bases, there was a span of 14 bases. The germline CDR1 and CDR2 sequences are GTSNPN and SVGIG (reference sequence). The CDR3 DNA sequence: TGTGCCTGGACTCGTTCGGGGGATAATCAGCCCCAGCATTTT. It codes for CAWTRSGDNQPQHF.

This chain uses TRBV2 with TRBJ1-5; 7 nucleotides line up with TRBD1. The V and J ends lost 8 bases and 2 bases, in that order; junction bases with no gene match: 3. The CDR3 extends over 13 amino acids. Germline CDR1 and CDR2: SNHLY and FYNNEI. This chain's CDR3 is CASSTGGNQPQHF. DNA for the CDR3: TGTGCCAGCTCAACAGGGGGCAATCAGCCCCAGCATTTT.

This clone has just a few counts. This chain connects TRBV5-4 to TRBJ2-2, with unresolved D. The V gene lost 4 bases and the J gene lost 3 bases, with 10 bases spanning the gap. The CDR3 loop spans 14 amino acids. Germline assignment: CDR1 SGHNT and CDR2 YYREEE (reference sequence). CDR3 sequence reads: CASSIDPDTGELFF. The CDR3 DNA is TGTGCCAGCAGCATCGACCCTGACACCGGGGAGCTGTTTTTT.